The clone carrying this T cell receptor beta chain showed up just a few times. Its antigen is not known. The entry originates in a study of beta chain features in type 1 diabetes. Study outcomes and limitations: Within each of all four CD4+ subsets, Type 1 diabetes patients had TCRB CDR3s that were moderately but significantly shorter.

V shed 0 bases and J shed 8 bases, with 11 bases lying between them. The CDR3 is made up of 13 amino acids. Germline CDR1 is GTSNPN and CDR2 is SVGIG (reference sequence). Of the isolated RNA, all was reverse transcribed, and so the sequenced material was expressed TCRB transcripts. TCRdb's copy holds only in-frame clones and misses some; the assay was immunoSEQ multiplex PCR. The sample lists 450,000 to 550,000 clones; about 30% were seen once. Based on CD45RO/CCR7/CD25/CD127/CD95/CD27, CD4+ regulatory, stem cell-like memory, naive and central memory cells were sorted. The rearrangement joins TRBV30 to TRBJ2-1; D ambiguous. The sample consisted of naive CD4+ T cells from blood. This receptor was obtained from a man between 18 and 29 years old in good health. CDR3 nucleotide sequence: TGTGCCTGGAGTGTCTGGCCCCGAGATGAGCAGTTCTTC. Residues: CAWSVWPRDEQFF.